These 9 T cell receptor beta chains came from one sample sequenced in a study of beta chain features in type 1 diabetes. Expressed TCRB transcripts were sequenced because the entire RNA isolate underwent reverse transcription. Assay used: immunoSEQ multiplex PCR; TCRdb lists only in-frame clones, some missing. The sample holds roughly 250,000 clones, over 8.5% seen once. The sequencing sample was made of naive CD4+ T cells from blood. All receptors come from a woman aged 18-35 years in good health.

This clone was seen more than once but under ten times. The chain combines TRBV14 with TRBJ2-6; TRBD1 matches 9 bases. Germline V gene lookup returns CDR1 SGHDN and CDR2 FVKESK. Trimming at V came to 2 bases and at J to 2 bases, leaving 4 bases not matched to a gene. The CDR3 spans 17 residues. Written as DNA, the CDR3 is TGTGCCAGCAGCCAAACGACAGGGGGAGCTGGGGCCAACGTCCTGACTTTC. It encodes CASSQTTGGAGANVLTF.

This clone was counted between two and nine times. The chain carries TRBV18 and TRBJ1-2, with 10 bases aligning to TRBD1. CDR1 is KGHSH, CDR2 LQKENI, per germline. V shed 3 bases and J 0 bases; nucleotides not matched to a gene: 1. The CDR3 is 15 amino acids. The CDR3 DNA sequence: TGTGCCAGCTCACCGGGGACAGGGGCTAACTATGGCTACACCTTC. Translated, it gives CASSPGTGANYGYTF.

This clone has only a few counts. The chain links TRBV5-1 to TRBJ2-2, with D uncertain. Germline-derived CDR1 and CDR2 are SGHRS and YFSETQ. The CDR3 covers 13 residues. The ends were cut back, 4 bases at V and 3 bases at J, with 7 bases in the middle. The CDR3 DNA reads as TGCGCCAGCAGCCCGGTTCACACCGGGGAGCTGTTTTTT. Translated: CASSPVHTGELFF. Complete variable domain (other parts from reference TRBV5-1 and TRBJ2-2): KAGVTQTPRYLIKTRGQQVTLSCSPISGHRSVSWYQQTPGQGLQFLFEYFSETQRNKGNFPGRFSGRQFSNSRSEMNVSTLELGDSALYLCASSPVHTGELFFGEGSRLTVL.

The V call is TRBV28, the J call TRBJ2-2; 12 bases line up with TRBD2. Germline CDR1 and CDR2: MDHEN and SYDVKM. The CDR3 runs 19 residues. J gave up 5 bases and V 5 bases, and 15 bases lay outside the gene matches. CDR3 sequence: CASSPLSRTSGKRTGELFF. The CDR3 nucleotides are TGTGCCAGCAGTCCCCTGTCCCGGACTAGCGGGAAAAGAACCGGGGAGCTGTTTTTT.

The rearrangement links TRBV4-1 to TRBJ2-3; D may be TRBD2 (6 bases). CDR1 and CDR2 from the germline V gene are MGHRA and YSYEKL. Trimming left V 4 bases short and J 1 base short, with 15 bases between. This CDR3 region has 16 residues. CDR3 sequence (DNA): TGCGCCAGCAGCCTCGCCCCGGGGGTAGGCACAGATACGCAGTATTTT. As protein: CASSLAPGVGTDTQYF.

This rearrangement joins TRBV7-9 to TRBJ2-7; TRBD1 matches 7 bases. This CDR3 is built from 14 residues. V lost 5 bases and J lost 6; bases outside the gene matches: 10. Per germline, CDR1 SEHNR and CDR2 FQNEAQ (reference sequence). In nucleotides, the CDR3 is TGTGCCAGCAGCCCCGTCGGGACAGCAGGCGAGCAGTACTTC. This gives the protein CASSPVGTAGEQYF.

The rearrangement links TRBV5-4 to TRBJ2-5; 9 bases fit TRBD2. V gave up 2 bases and J gave up 0 bases; unmatched junction bases: 5. Germline V gene lookup returns CDR1 SGHNT and CDR2 YYREEE (reference sequence). This CDR3 region has 16 residues. Written as DNA, the CDR3 is TGTGCCAGCAGCTTACCTAGCGGGACCAACCAAGAGACCCAGTACTTC. It codes for CASSLPSGTNQETQYF. Together with reference TRBV5-4 and TRBJ2-5, the CDR3 gives the full variable domain: ETGVTQSPTHLIKTRGQQVTLRCSSQSGHNTVSWYQQALGQGPQFIFQYYREEENGRGNFPPRFSGLQFPNYSSELNVNALELDDSALYLCASSLPSGTNQETQYFGPGTRLLVL.

This clone turned up a few times. The chain links TRBV28 to TRBJ2-7, with D perhaps TRBD2 (5 bases). The CDR3 is made up of 15 amino acids. Germline V lookup: CDR1 MDHEN, CDR2 SYDVKM. V lost 3 bases, J lost 4 bases, and 16 bases lay in between. CDR3 amino acids: CASSFGRLSRYEQYF. The CDR3 DNA follows: TGTGCCAGCAGTTTCGGTAGACTAAGCAGGTACGAGCAGTACTTC.

In this sample, this clone turned up a few times. The rearrangement joins TRBV4-1 to TRBJ2-3; D is perhaps TRBD2 (5 bases). From germline, CDR1 is MGHRA and CDR2 YSYEKL. Trimming cost V 3 bases and J 3 bases, with 13 bases left between them. The CDR3 contains 15 residues. For the CDR3, the DNA is TGCGCCAGCAGCCATTGGGCGGGTGTAACAGATACGCAGTATTTT. Protein: CASSHWAGVTDTQYF.